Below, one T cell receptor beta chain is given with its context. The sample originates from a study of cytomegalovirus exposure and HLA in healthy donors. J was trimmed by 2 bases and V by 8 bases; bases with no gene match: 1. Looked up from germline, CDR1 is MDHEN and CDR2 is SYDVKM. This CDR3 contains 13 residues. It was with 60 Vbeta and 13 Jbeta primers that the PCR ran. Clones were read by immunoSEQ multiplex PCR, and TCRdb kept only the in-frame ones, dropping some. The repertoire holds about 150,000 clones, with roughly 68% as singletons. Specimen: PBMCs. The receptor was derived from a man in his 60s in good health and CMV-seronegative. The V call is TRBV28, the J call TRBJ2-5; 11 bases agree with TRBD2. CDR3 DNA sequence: TGTGCCAGCCGGACTAGCGGGCAAGAGACCCAGTACTTC. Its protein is CASRTSGQETQYF.